The 15 T cell receptor beta chains reported below all come from one sample, sequenced in a study of T cells in Graves' hyperthyroidism and ophthalmopathy. Template material for amplifying TCR beta CDR3 regions consisted of RNA transcripts. The HTBI primer set was used in a first-round RT-PCR of the TCR CDR3. TCRdb used MiXCR to reprocess the multiplex PCR reads, holding one entry per CDR3 protein. The top ten hold approximately 8.2% of the sample, which has 560,000 or so distinct CDR3 sequences, roughly 46% seen once. The sequenced sample was peripheral blood or thyroid tissue (not recorded which). Every receptor here comes from a woman between 18 and 29 years old with Graves' hyperthyroidism.

Concerning this clonotype: One base away lies a much larger clone, so this may be a sequencing read error. The chain couples TRBV29-1 to TRBJ1-2; no clear D. Trimming took 4 bases from V and 2 from J, leaving 8 bases between them. CDR1 SQVTM and CDR2 ANQGSEA come from the germline V gene. This CDR3 comprises 12 residues. The chain's CDR3 is CSVGRENYGYTF. CDR3 DNA sequence: TGCAGCGTTGGACGGGAAAACTATGGCTACACCTTC.

The rearrangement uses TRBV11-1 and TRBJ2-7; 8 bases are shared with TRBD1. CDR3 length: 14 amino acids. V lost 3 bases and J lost 4; bases outside the gene matches: 5. Germline V CDR1 and CDR2: SGHAT, FQDESV (reference sequence). The CDR3 DNA reads as TGTGCCAGCAGCTTGACAGGGGCTTTTTACGAGCAGTACTTC. It yields the protein CASSLTGAFYEQYF. Full variable domain (rest looked up from reference TRBV11-1 and TRBJ2-7): EAEVAQSPRYKITEKSQAVAFWCDPISGHATLYWYRQILGQGPELLVQFQDESVVDDSQLPKDRFSAERLKGVDSTLKIQPAELGDSAMYLCASSLTGAFYEQYFGPGTRLTVT.

Of note for this clonotype: This clone may be a read error of a much larger clone one base away. The chain is built from TRBV20-1 and TRBJ1-1; D unclear. This CDR3 has 13 amino acids. Germline lookup yields CDR1 DFQATT and CDR2 SNEGSKA (reference sequence). In DNA, the CDR3 is TGCAGTGCTAGCGACTGGATGAACACTGAAGCTTCCTTT. Amino acids: CSASDWMNTEASF.

This clonotype was detected a few times. This sequence joins TRBV7-2 and TRBJ1-2, with 11 bases identical to TRBD1. Per germline, CDR1 SGHTA and CDR2 FQGNSA. V was clipped by 5 bases and J by 2 bases; unmatched bases: 7. The CDR3 has 16 residues. CDR3 protein: CASSPWTGGGNYGYTF. Here the CDR3 DNA reads TGTGCCAGCAGCCCCTGGACAGGGGGCGGAAACTATGGCTACACCTTC.

This clonotype has a single count. The chain employs TRBV29-1 and TRBJ2-7; 9 bases align to TRBD2. Germline CDR1 is SQVTM and CDR2 is ANQGSEA. The CDR3 spans 10 residues. J lost 12 bases, V lost 7 bases, and 7 bases had no gene match. In DNA, the CDR3 is TGCAGCGCCCATAGCGGGAGAAGGTACTTC. This gives the protein CSAHSGRRYF.

The J gene is TRBJ1-1, the V gene TRBV2, with a possible D match to TRBD1 (6 bases). With 2 bases removed from V and 8 bases from J, the gap between germline ends came to 9 bases. The V gene's germline CDR1 is SNHLY and CDR2 FYNNEI. CDR3 length: 12 residues. Here the CDR3 DNA reads TGTGCCAGCAGTGAACCTGGGACAGAAGCTTTCTTT. Its translation: CASSEPGTEAFF.

The table lists this clonotype with many counts. The CDR3 sequence is CASSLPDQTYGYTF. In DNA, the CDR3 is TGTGCCAGTAGTCTCCCGGACCAGACCTATGGCTACACCTTC. This chain links TRBV19 with TRBJ1-2; D not certain. The CDR3 length is 14 residues. Germline V gives CDR1 LNHDA, CDR2 SQIVND (reference sequence). V was cut by 5 bases and J by 4 bases, with 14 bases left in between.

The chain uses TRBV7-2 and TRBJ2-2; D is possibly TRBD2 (5 bases). V was clipped by 2 bases and J by 1 base, with 8 bases between them. Germline loops: CDR1 SGHTA, CDR2 FQGNSA. The CDR3 is 15 amino acids. CDR3 sequence reads: CASSLLGENTGELFF. CDR3 coding DNA: TGTGCCAGCAGCTTACTCGGGGAGAACACCGGGGAGCTGTTTTTT. Complete variable domain (other parts from reference TRBV7-2 and TRBJ2-2): GAGVSQSPSNKVTEKGKDVELRCDPISGHTALYWYRQSLGQGLEFLIYFQGNSAPDKSGLPSDRFSAERTGGSVSTLTIQRTQQEDSAVYLCASSLLGENTGELFFGEGSRLTVL.

This clonotype occurred many times. This chain uses TRBV29-1 with TRBJ2-7; D is possibly TRBD1 (6 bases). V gave up 7 bases and J gave up 1 base, with 8 bases separating them. The V gene's germline CDR1 is SQVTM and CDR2 ANQGSEA. The CDR3 contains 11 residues. CDR3 region: CSAGQSYEQYF. Written as DNA, the CDR3 is TGCAGCGCCGGACAGTCCTACGAGCAGTACTTC.

This clonotype was seen once. The chain couples TRBV15 to TRBJ2-6; the D gene is possibly TRBD2 (5 bases). The CDR3 contains 13 residues. V lost 9 bases to trimming and J lost 2 bases, with 8 bases between them. In germline, CDR1 is LNHNV, CDR2 YYDKDF (reference sequence). CDR3: CATGETGANVLTF. The CDR3 bases are TGTGCCACGGGAGAGACTGGGGCCAACGTCCTGACTTTC.

The gene calls are TRBV2 and TRBJ1-1; tentatively, D is TRBD1 (5 bases). V lost 7 bases, J lost 4 bases, and 10 bases lay in between. Germline values: CDR1 SNHLY, CDR2 FYNNEI. This CDR3 is 12 amino acids long. For the CDR3, the DNA is TGTGCCAGCAATCCGGGGCTCACTGAAGCTTTCTTT. Its translation is CASNPGLTEAFF.

The CDR3 DNA reads as TGTGCCAGCGCGACAAGAAACTATGGCTACACCTTC. This codes for CASATRNYGYTF. This rearrangement joins TRBV25-1 to TRBJ1-2; D unresolved. V lost 8 bases to trimming and J lost 2 bases, with 9 bases between them. The germline gives CDR1 MGHDK, CDR2 SYGVNS. This CDR3 is 12 amino acids long.

The genes are TRBV15 and TRBJ2-7, with D unresolved. Trimming cost V 1 base and J 0 bases, with 7 bases left between them. The length of the CDR3 is 14 residues. CDR1 and CDR2 from the germline V gene are LNHNV and YYDKDF (reference sequence). The CDR3 is CATSRAVDSYEQYF. DNA of the CDR3: TGTGCCACCAGCAGAGCCGTGGACTCCTACGAGCAGTACTTC. Together with reference TRBV15 and TRBJ2-7, the CDR3 gives the full variable domain: DAMVIQNPRYQVTQFGKPVTLSCSQTLNHNVMYWYQQKSSQAPKLLFHYYDKDFNNEADTPDNFQSRRPNTSFCFLDIRSPGLGDTAMYLCATSRAVDSYEQYFGPGTRLTVT.

The chain employs TRBV10-3 and TRBJ1-2; 8 bases match TRBD1. The length of the CDR3 is 16 residues. Germline assignment: CDR1 ENHRY and CDR2 SYGVKD. The V and J ends lost 4 bases and 4 bases, in that order; junction bases with no gene match: 11. This chain's CDR3 is CAISGPGQGTVYGYTF. CDR3 in DNA: TGTGCCATCAGTGGACCAGGACAGGGAACAGTCTATGGCTACACCTTC.

The chain recombines TRBV7-9 with TRBJ1-4, with TRBD1 identical over 7 bases. The CDR3 runs to 15 residues. Germline V gene lookup returns CDR1 SEHNR and CDR2 FQNEAQ (reference sequence). V shed 4 bases, J shed 1 base, and the junction held 3 bases outside the gene matches. DNA of the CDR3: TGTGCCAGCAGCTCAAGGACAGGAACTAATGAAAAACTGTTTTTT. This codes for CASSSRTGTNEKLFF.